This TCR beta chain was profiled in a study of molecular identifiers for immune sequencing clone quantification. This clonotype was seen many times. MiXCR was run by TCRdb on the PCR reads, yielding one entry per CDR3 protein. The table includes 100,000 or so distinct CDR3 sequences, roughly 38% detected once. V shed 2 bases and J shed 0 bases, with 9 bases lying between them. CDR3 size: 15 residues. Germline V gives CDR1 MDHEN, CDR2 SYDVKM. The clonotype originates from a human donor in good health. Some libraries in this study had Jurkat cell RNA spiked in. The gene calls are TRBV28 and TRBJ2-3, with D possibly being TRBD1 (6 bases). Sequenced material: naive CD8+ T cells from blood, with Jurkat cell RNA spiked in. Subset described: FACS-sorted CD8+CD4-CCR7+CD45RA+ naive T cells. This CDR3 is CASSLIQGSTDTQYF. The CDR3 DNA reads TGTGCCAGCAGTTTAATTCAGGGGAGCACAGATACGCAGTATTTT.